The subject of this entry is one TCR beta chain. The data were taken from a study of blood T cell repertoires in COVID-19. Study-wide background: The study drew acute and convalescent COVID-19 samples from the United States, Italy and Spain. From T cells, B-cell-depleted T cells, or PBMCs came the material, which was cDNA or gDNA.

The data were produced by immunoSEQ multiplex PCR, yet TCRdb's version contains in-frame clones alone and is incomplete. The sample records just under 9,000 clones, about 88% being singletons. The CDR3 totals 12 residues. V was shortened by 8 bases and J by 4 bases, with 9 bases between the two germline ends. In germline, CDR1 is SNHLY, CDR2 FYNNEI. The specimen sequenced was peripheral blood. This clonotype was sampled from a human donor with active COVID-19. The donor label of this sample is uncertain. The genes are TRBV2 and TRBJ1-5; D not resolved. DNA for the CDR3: TGTGCCAGCGGGCCGGGAAATCAGCCCCAGCATTTT. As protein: CASGPGNQPQHF. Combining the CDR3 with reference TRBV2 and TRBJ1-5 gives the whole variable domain EPEVTQTPSHQVTQMGQEVILRCVPISNHLYFYWYRQILGQKVEFLVSFYNNEISEKSEIFDDQFSVERPDGSNFTLKIRSTKLEDSAMYFCASGPGNQPQHFGDGTRLSIL.